This TCR beta chain originates from a study of tumor T cells in aggressive B-cell lymphoma. Germline CDR1 and CDR2: LNHDA and SQIVND (reference sequence). The CDR3 has 15 amino acids. J gave up 5 bases and V 7 bases, and 9 bases lay outside the gene matches. Libraries were prepared by immunoSEQ multiplex PCR; TCRdb keeps only in-frame clonotypes and omits some of them. The sample lists about 4,400 clones, approximately 84% occurring once. The origin of this receptor is an adult with diffuse large B cell lymphoma. The gene calls are TRBV19 and TRBJ2-7, with 12 bases matching TRBD2. Sequences were obtained from tumor tissue. In nucleotides, the CDR3 is TGTGCCAGTATGGAGACTAGCGGGAGAGCAGACGAGCAGTACTTC. Translation gives CASMETSGRADEQYF.